Detailed here is one TCR beta chain. Antigen unknown. The sample is drawn from a study of cytomegalovirus exposure and HLA in healthy donors. Germline V gives CDR1 SQVTM, CDR2 ANQGSEA. The V end lost 3 bases, the J end lost 5 bases, and 16 bases lay between the germline ends. The CDR3 is made up of 14 amino acids. Findings and limits, study-wide: For most TCR sequences rarity was the rule, although some public TCRs occurred in many donors.

The donors were in the approximately 130-subject validation cohort, distinct from the approximately 700-subject first cohort. TCRdb's table, derived via immunoSEQ multiplex PCR, lists solely in-frame clones and lacks some. The sample contains some 180,000 clones, 86% of which appear only once. The sequence derives from a man younger than 40 in good health and CMV-seropositive. The chain joins TRBV29-1 to TRBJ1-1; weak D call: TRBD1 (5 bases). What was sequenced was PBMCs. The CDR3 DNA follows: TGCAGCGTTGAGGAGGTGGGGACGGGTACTGAAGCTTTCTTT. As protein: CSVEEVGTGTEAFF. Supplemented by reference TRBV29-1 and TRBJ1-1, the full variable domain reads SAVISQKPSRDICQRGTSLTIQCQVDSQVTMMFWYRQQPGQSLTLIATANQGSEATYESGFVIDKFPISRPNLTFSTLTVSNMSPEDSSIYLCSVEEVGTGTEAFFGQGTRLTVV.